This is a list of T cell receptor beta chains from one sample in a study of blood T cell repertoires in COVID-19. Measured with immunoSEQ multiplex PCR; TCRdb has only the in-frame clones, and not every one. The sample holds 150,000 to 200,000 clones, roughly 90% seen once. The sample comprised peripheral blood. The receptor set was obtained from a man between 60 and 70 years old with acute or convalescent COVID-19. Both conserved end residues are part of each CDR3. Each record gives: clone size, J gene, D gene, V gene, CDR3 DNA, CDR3 protein. D genes are given only for firm matches. Only some rows state a clone size, as once, few, many or a class for expanded clones.

size: NA; J: TRBJ1-1; D: NA; V: TRBV10-2; DNA: TGCGCCAGCAGGGCAGGCCACAGGGACACTGAAGCTTTCTTT; CDR3: CASRAGHRDTEAFF
size: NA; J: TRBJ2-1; D: NA; V: TRBV2; DNA: TGTGCCAGCAAGGGCGGAGGGCGTAGTACTAATGAGCAGTTCTTC; CDR3: CASKGGGRSTNEQFF
size: NA; J: TRBJ1-2; D: TRBD1; V: TRBV25-1; DNA: TGTGCCAGCAGTGAACAGGGGACAGGGGGTGGCTACACCTTC; CDR3: CASSEQGTGGGYTF
size: NA; J: TRBJ1-5; D: NA; V: TRBV19; DNA: TGTGCCAGTAGTATAGGGACAGATAATAGCAATCAGCCCCAGCATTTT; CDR3: CASSIGTDNSNQPQHF
size: NA; J: TRBJ2-7; D: TRBD1; V: TRBV6-5; DNA: TGTGCCAGCAGTCGCCGCAGGGACAGGGCCTACGAGCAGTACTTC; CDR3: CASSRRRDRAYEQYF
size: NA; J: TRBJ1-5; D: TRBD1; V: TRBV10-2; DNA: TGCGCCAGCAGTGATTCCGGGACAGCAAATCAGCCCCAGCATTTT; CDR3: CASSDSGTANQPQHF
size: NA; J: TRBJ1-2; D: TRBD1; V: TRBV5-1; DNA: TGCGCCAGCAGCTTGAGTTCAGGGGGCGAAGGCTACACCTTC; CDR3: CASSLSSGGEGYTF
size: NA; J: TRBJ2-7; D: TRBD2; V: TRBV6-5; DNA: TGTGCCAGCAGAGCCTTAGCGGGGCCCTCCTACGAGCAGTACTTC; CDR3: CASRALAGPSYEQYF
size: few; J: TRBJ1-3; D: NA; V: TRBV10-1; DNA: TGCGCCAGCAGTTTGGAGAGCTCTGGAAACACCATATATTTT; CDR3: CASSLESSGNTIYF
size: NA; J: TRBJ1-5; D: NA; V: TRBV5-1; DNA: TGCGCCAGCAGCTTGGACAGCTACAATCAGCCCCAGCATTTT; CDR3: CASSLDSYNQPQHF
size: NA; J: TRBJ2-7; D: TRBD1; V: TRBV24-1; DNA: TGTGCCACCAGTGATCCGGGACAGCTCTCCTACGAGCAGTACTTC; CDR3: CATSDPGQLSYEQYF
size: NA; J: TRBJ1-1; D: NA; V: TRBV4-1; DNA: TGCGCCAGCAGCCAAGGGGGGGTCACTGAAGCTTTCTTT; CDR3: CASSQGGVTEAFF
size: NA; J: TRBJ2-7; D: TRBD1; V: TRBV18; DNA: TGTGCCAGCTCGCGACAGGGCTACGAGCAGTACTTC; CDR3: CASSRQGYEQYF
size: NA; J: TRBJ2-5; D: TRBD2; V: TRBV9; DNA: TGTGCCAGCAGCGGAGGGACTAGCAGAAGCGAGACCCAGTACTTC; CDR3: CASSGGTSRSETQYF
size: NA; J: TRBJ1-3; D: NA; V: TRBV19; DNA: TGTGCCAGTATGGGACTCTCCTCTGGAAACACCATATATTTT; CDR3: CASMGLSSGNTIYF
size: NA; J: TRBJ2-7; D: NA; V: TRBV19; DNA: TGTGCCAGTCAGGGATCGCCGGGGGACGAGCAGTACTTC; CDR3: CASQGSPGDEQYF
size: NA; J: TRBJ1-5; D: NA; V: TRBV6-4; DNA: TGTGCCAGCAGTAATCAGGGTGGGAGCAATCAGCCCCAGCATTTT; CDR3: CASSNQGGSNQPQHF
size: NA; J: TRBJ1-2; D: NA; V: TRBV5-4; DNA: TGTGCCAGCAGCTTGGGGGGCCGTAACTATGGCTACACCTTC; CDR3: CASSLGGRNYGYTF
size: once; J: TRBJ2-7; D: NA; V: TRBV27; DNA: TGTGCCAGCAGTTACCGCCAGGGGTTTTACGAGCAGTACTTC; CDR3: CASSYRQGFYEQYF
size: NA; J: TRBJ2-4; D: NA; V: TRBV5-6; DNA: TGTGCCAGCAGCTTGTATCAGACGCCCCAAGGGAGCAAAAACATTCAGTACTTC; CDR3: CASSLYQTPQGSKNIQYF
size: NA; J: TRBJ1-5; D: NA; V: TRBV6-2/TRBV6-3; DNA: TGTGCCAGCAGTTACCGGGGACAAAGCAATCAGCCCCAGCATTTT; CDR3: CASSYRGQSNQPQHF
size: NA; J: TRBJ1-4; D: NA; V: TRBV5-1; DNA: TGCGCCAGCAGCCACGGGAAGAATGAAAAACTGTTTTTT; CDR3: CASSHGKNEKLFF
size: NA; J: TRBJ1-4; D: NA; V: TRBV4-2; DNA: TGTGCCAGCAGCCAAGAAAGGAGAAGGGGCTCGTCTAATGAAAAACTGTTTTTT; CDR3: CASSQERRRGSSNEKLFF
size: NA; J: TRBJ2-1; D: TRBD1; V: TRBV5-1; DNA: TGCGCCAGCAGCCTAACAGCAGGGGGTTACAATGAGCAGTTCTTC; CDR3: CASSLTAGGYNEQFF
size: NA; J: TRBJ2-7; D: NA; V: TRBV12-3/TRBV12-4; DNA: TGTGCCAGCAGTGAGGACAGATACTACGAGCAGTACTTC; CDR3: CASSEDRYYEQYF
size: NA; J: TRBJ2-3; D: TRBD1; V: TRBV11-3; DNA: TGTGCCAGCAGCCGGACAGGGGTGGCAGATACGCAGTATTTT; CDR3: CASSRTGVADTQYF
size: NA; J: TRBJ2-1; D: NA; V: TRBV5-5; DNA: TGTGCCAGCAGCTTGTCAGGGGGGCATGAGCAGTTCTTC; CDR3: CASSLSGGHEQFF
size: NA; J: TRBJ1-6; D: NA; V: TRBV10-1; DNA: TGCGCCAGCAGTGAAACCGGGAAGAATAATTCACCCCTCCACTTT; CDR3: CASSETGKNNSPLHF